Here is one T cell receptor beta chain with its context. Libraries were prepared by immunoSEQ multiplex PCR; TCRdb keeps only in-frame clonotypes and omits some of them. The data contain roughly 150,000 clones, about 87% of them seen just once; the ten biggest clones take up roughly 3.8%. The sample is drawn from a study of blood T cell repertoires in COVID-19. Study context: What the recovered Cohort 3 donors had was two negative PCRs, clearance, or symptom resolution. T cells, B-cell-depleted T cells, or PBMCs provided the cDNA or gDNA that served as material.

With V trimmed by 1 base and J by 6 bases, 7 bases remained unmatched. The CDR3 is 15 residues long. The V gene's germline CDR1 is SGHTA and CDR2 FQGNSA. Sequenced: PBMCs or T cells enriched from blood (not recorded which). The J gene is TRBJ2-7, the V gene TRBV7-2; 9 nucleotides agree with TRBD1. This sequence was found in a man aged 50-60 years in a cohort exposed to, infected with or recovered from COVID-19 (not recorded which). CDR3 sequence reads: CASSLVGTGYIEQYF. For the CDR3, the DNA is TGTGCCAGCAGCTTAGTTGGGACAGGGTATATCGAGCAGTACTTC. Full variable domain (missing parts from reference TRBV7-2 and TRBJ2-7): GAGVSQSPSNKVTEKGKDVELRCDPISGHTALYWYRQSLGQGLEFLIYFQGNSAPDKSGLPSDRFSAERTGGSVSTLTIQRTQQEDSAVYLCASSLVGTGYIEQYFGPGTRLTVT.